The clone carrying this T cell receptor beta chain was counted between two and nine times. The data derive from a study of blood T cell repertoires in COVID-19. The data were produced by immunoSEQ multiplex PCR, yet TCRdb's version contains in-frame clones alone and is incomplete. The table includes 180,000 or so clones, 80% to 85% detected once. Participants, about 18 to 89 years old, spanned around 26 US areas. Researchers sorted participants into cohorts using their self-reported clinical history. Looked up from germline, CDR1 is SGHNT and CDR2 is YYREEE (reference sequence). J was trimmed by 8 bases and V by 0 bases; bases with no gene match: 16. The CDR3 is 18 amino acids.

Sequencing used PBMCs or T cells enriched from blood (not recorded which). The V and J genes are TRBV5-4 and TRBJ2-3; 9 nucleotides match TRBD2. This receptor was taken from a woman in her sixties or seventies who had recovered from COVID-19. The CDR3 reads CASSLARSGGMWSGTQYF. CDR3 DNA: TGTGCCAGCAGCTTGGCCCGGAGCGGGGGGATGTGGTCGGGTACGCAGTATTTT.